The 2 T cell receptor beta chains presented below share a single source sample, sequenced in a study of T cell repertoires in cytomegalovirus infection. TCRdb itself ran the reads through MiXCR, one entry per CDR3 protein. The data contain 160,000 or so distinct CDR3 sequences, about a fifth of them seen just once; the ten biggest clones take up roughly 25%. No antigens are known for them. Specimen: CD8+ T cells from cultured PBMCs, collected from culture after CMV antigen stimulation. These TCRs come from a human donor in good health (CMV status not recorded). Some clones in this sample may be carry-over from other donors' samples.

The chain has TRBV4-3 and TRBJ2-1; 14 bases fit TRBD2. Losses at the gene ends were 3 bases for V and 8 bases for J; bases not matched to a gene: 12. The CDR3 runs to 18 residues. Germline values: CDR1 LGHNA, CDR2 YSLEER. The CDR3, as DNA: TGCGCCAGCAGCCATCGCCAAAGACTAGCGGGGGGGCTGGATGAGCAGTTCTTC. It is translated as CASSHRQRLAGGLDEQFF.

The CDR3 DNA reads TGTGCCAGCAGCTTGTACAGAACGGGAGGAACCGGGGAGCTGTTTTTT. Amino acids: CASSLYRTGGTGELFF. The rearrangement links TRBV5-5 to TRBJ2-2; 7 nucleotides agree with TRBD2. V was pared by 1 base and J by 5 bases, with 8 bases of the junction left unmatched. Per germline, CDR1 SGHKS and CDR2 YYEKEE (reference sequence). The CDR3 spans 16 residues.